The rows below give T cell receptor beta chains drawn from one sample of a study of blood T cell repertoires in COVID-19. TCRdb's copy holds only in-frame clones and misses some; the assay was immunoSEQ multiplex PCR. The table lists some 270,000 clones, around 82% of them singletons. The sample consisted of peripheral blood. These receptors all come from a human donor with COVID-19, enrolled during active disease. The donor label of this sample is uncertain. The CDR3 runs from the conserved cysteine through the conserved F or W. A D gene is named only where the DNA matches it firmly. A row's size may be missing; if present it is once, few, many or a size class.

V gene	D gene	J gene	clone size	CDR3 protein	CDR3 DNA
TRBV11-2	TRBD2	TRBJ2-7	NA	CASSFGGAGNIYEQYF	TGTGCCAGCAGCTTCGGGGGGGCGGGGAACATCTACGAGCAGTACTTC
TRBV29-1	TRBD1	TRBJ1-4	NA	CSVGQGDGEKLFF	TGCAGCGTTGGACAGGGGGATGGGGAAAAACTGTTTTTT
TRBV24-1	NA	TRBJ1-1	NA	CATSEGYTEAFF	TGTGCCACTTCCGAGGGCTACACTGAAGCTTTCTTT
TRBV10-3	TRBD1	TRBJ2-3	NA	CAIRGDQGADTQYF	TGTGCCATCAGGGGGGACCAGGGGGCAGATACGCAGTATTTT
TRBV3-1/TRBV3-2	NA	TRBJ1-1	NA	CASSPGNLMNTEAFF	TGTGCCAGCAGCCCGGGAAACCTGATGAACACTGAAGCTTTCTTT
TRBV9	NA	TRBJ2-2	once	CASSAGAESGELFF	TGTGCCAGCAGCGCAGGGGCGGAATCCGGGGAGCTGTTTTTT
TRBV10-3	TRBD2	TRBJ2-1	NA	CAISESGTSGRGYNEQFF	TGTGCCATCAGTGAGTCGGGGACTAGCGGGAGGGGTTACAATGAGCAGTTCTTC
TRBV28	TRBD1	TRBJ2-1	NA	CASSLSDRDEQFF	TGTGCCAGCAGTTTATCCGACAGGGATGAGCAGTTCTTC
TRBV7-9	NA	TRBJ2-1	NA	CASSLRLTPSYNEQFF	TGTGCCAGCAGCCTAAGACTAACCCCCTCCTACAATGAGCAGTTCTTC
TRBV19	NA	TRBJ2-5	NA	CASSIGAQRVGSETQYF	TGTGCCAGTAGTATTGGGGCCCAGCGGGTCGGATCTGAGACCCAGTACTTC
TRBV7-6	NA	TRBJ1-2	few	CASSPTDSLRYGYTF	TGTGCCAGCAGCCCAACGGACAGTTTACGGTATGGCTACACCTTC
TRBV12-5	TRBD1	TRBJ2-7	NA	CASGSLTGTGISYEQYF	TGTGCTAGTGGTAGCCTAACGGGGACAGGGATATCCTACGAGCAGTACTTC
TRBV27	NA	TRBJ1-5	NA	CASSMGAQPNQPQHF	TGTGCCAGTTCGATGGGAGCCCAGCCAAATCAGCCCCAGCATTTT
TRBV4-2	TRBD1	TRBJ1-1	NA	CASSPGDRGDTEAFF	TGTGCCAGCAGCCCAGGGGACAGGGGGGACACTGAAGCTTTCTTT
TRBV28	TRBD2	TRBJ2-1	NA	CASRPALAGGSSYNEQFF	TGTGCCAGCAGGCCCGCCCTCGCGGGGGGTAGCTCCTACAATGAGCAGTTCTTC
TRBV24-1	TRBD1	TRBJ1-4	NA	CATSDSRTGRTEKLFF	TGTGCCACCAGTGATTCCCGGACAGGGAGAACTGAAAAACTGTTTTTT
TRBV5-6	TRBD2	TRBJ2-7	NA	CASSFYSGRAGEQYF	TGTGCCAGCAGCTTCTATAGCGGGAGGGCCGGCGAGCAGTACTTC
TRBV27	NA	TRBJ1-4	NA	CASSRNRATNEKLFF	TGTGCCAGCAGTCGGAACAGGGCAACTAATGAAAAACTGTTTTTT
TRBV6-2/TRBV6-3	TRBD2	TRBJ2-1	NA	CASIPLGGSVVEQFF	TGTGCCAGCATCCCCCTAGGCGGGAGCGTGGTTGAGCAGTTCTTC
TRBV5-1	TRBD1	TRBJ2-5	NA	CASSLEDRPHETQYF	TGCGCCAGCAGCTTGGAGGACAGGCCGCACGAGACCCAGTACTTC
TRBV6-5	NA	TRBJ2-2	NA	CASSQGVIGELFF	TGTGCCAGTTCACAGGGCGTAATCGGGGAGCTGTTTTTT
TRBV29-1	NA	TRBJ2-3	NA	CSVEDRVTDTQYF	TGCAGCGTTGAAGATCGGGTAACAGATACGCAGTATTTT
TRBV7-2	TRBD2	TRBJ2-3	NA	CASSLHSLAGVDTQYF	TGTGCCAGCAGCTTACACAGTCTAGCGGGAGTAGATACGCAGTATTTT
TRBV10-3	TRBD1	TRBJ1-5	NA	CAISGDRAGQPQHF	TGTGCCATCAGTGGAGACAGGGCCGGCCAGCCCCAGCATTTT
TRBV21-1	NA	TRBJ2-1	few	CASSTDEQFF	TGTGCCAGCAGCACGGATGAGCAGTTCTTC
TRBV27	TRBD1	TRBJ2-1	NA	CASSFPSPGTGTYNEQFF	TGTGCCAGCAGTTTCCCTTCTCCCGGGACAGGGACCTACAATGAGCAGTTCTTC
TRBV7-3	NA	TRBJ2-5	NA	CASSLTGGLGETQYF	TGTGCCAGCAGCTTAACGGGGGGACTGGGAGAGACCCAGTACTTC
TRBV7-2	TRBD1	TRBJ2-2	NA	CASSYPTGTNTGELFF	TGTGCCAGCAGCTACCCGACAGGGACAAACACCGGGGAGCTGTTTTTT
TRBV6-5	NA	TRBJ1-5	NA	CASRDRGANQPQHF	TGTGCCAGCAGGGACCGGGGGGCCAATCAGCCCCAGCATTTT
TRBV5-1	NA	TRBJ1-1	NA	CASSLRRGMNTEAFF	TGCGCCAGCAGCTTAAGGCGCGGGATGAACACTGAAGCTTTCTTT
TRBV9	TRBD1	TRBJ1-1	NA	CASSAEDRVEAEAFF	TGTGCCAGCAGCGCCGAAGACAGGGTCGAGGCTGAAGCTTTCTTT
TRBV11-3	TRBD2	TRBJ2-3	once	CASSLVAGAGTDTQYF	TGTGCCAGCAGCTTAGTGGCGGGAGCCGGGACAGATACGCAGTATTTT
TRBV4-2	NA	TRBJ2-1	NA	CASSQDLGGGDEQFF	TGTGCCAGCAGCCAAGATTTAGGGGGAGGGGATGAGCAGTTCTTC
TRBV28	TRBD1	TRBJ1-2	NA	CASSLWGTGQGYGYTF	TGTGCCAGCAGTTTATGGGGGACAGGGCAAGGGTATGGCTACACCTTC
TRBV6-5	NA	TRBJ2-7	NA	CASKQGSSYEQYF	TGTGCCAGCAAACAGGGTAGTTCCTACGAGCAGTACTTC
TRBV30	NA	TRBJ1-2	once	CAWSSGVGYTF	TGTGCCTGGAGTTCGGGGGTAGGCTACACCTTC
TRBV5-1	NA	TRBJ2-5	NA	CASSLRRWETQYF	TGCGCCAGCAGCTTGCGTCGGTGGGAGACCCAGTACTTC
TRBV12-3/TRBV12-4	NA	TRBJ1-2	many	CASSLTGLGYTF	TGTGCCAGCAGTTTAACTGGGCTAGGCTACACCTTC
TRBV19	NA	TRBJ1-6	NA	CASSIQRDSNSPLHF	TGTGCCAGTAGTATCCAACGGGACTCTAATTCACCCCTCCACTTT
TRBV2	TRBD2	TRBJ2-1	NA	CASTKKASGSIDEQFF	TGTGCCAGCACGAAGAAGGCTAGCGGGAGCATCGATGAGCAGTTCTTC
TRBV28	TRBD1	TRBJ2-5	NA	CASSYPGTGQETQYF	TGTGCCAGCAGTTATCCAGGGACAGGACAAGAGACCCAGTACTTC
TRBV3-1/TRBV3-2	NA	TRBJ1-1	NA	CASSPRMRQIEAFF	TGTGCCAGCAGCCCACGTATGAGACAGATTGAAGCTTTCTTT
TRBV28	TRBD1	TRBJ1-2	once	CASRQQRTGDYGYTF	TGTGCCAGCAGACAACAACGGACAGGGGACTATGGCTACACCTTC
TRBV5-4	NA	TRBJ1-5	NA	CASSLEPGIKPQHF	TGTGCCAGCAGCTTGGAGCCGGGGATCAAGCCCCAGCATTTT
TRBV5-4	TRBD2	TRBJ2-3	NA	CASSSLTQLTSGSADTQYF	TGTGCCAGCAGCTCCCTTACCCAACTGACTAGCGGGAGCGCAGATACGCAGTATTTT
TRBV6-5	NA	TRBJ1-2	NA	CASSPLDSYGYTF	TGTGCCAGCAGCCCACTCGACAGCTATGGCTACACCTTC
TRBV9	TRBD2	TRBJ2-3	NA	CASSETSGRADTQYF	TGTGCCAGCAGCGAAACTAGCGGGCGGGCAGATACGCAGTATTTT
TRBV10-2	TRBD1	TRBJ1-1	NA	CASKQGAENTEAFF	TGCGCCAGCAAACAGGGGGCCGAGAACACTGAAGCTTTCTTT
TRBV7-2	NA	TRBJ1-4	few	CASSLQGNQEKLFF	TGTGCCAGCAGCCTACAGGGAAATCAGGAAAAACTGTTTTTT
TRBV15	NA	TRBJ1-4	NA	CATSRAGDNEKLFF	TGTGCCACCAGCAGAGCAGGGGATAATGAAAAACTGTTTTTT
TRBV19	NA	TRBJ2-5	NA	CASSIGTSQDSRPQYF	TGTGCCAGTAGTATTGGGACTTCTCAGGATTCGAGGCCCCAGTACTTC
TRBV9	TRBD2	TRBJ2-7	NA	CASSVGVGGVPYEQYF	TGTGCCAGCAGCGTAGGGGTGGGAGGGGTCCCCTACGAGCAGTACTTC
TRBV2	NA	TRBJ2-3	NA	CASSDVEPKRTDTQYF	TGTGCCAGCAGTGATGTCGAGCCAAAACGCACAGATACGCAGTATTTT
TRBV2	NA	TRBJ1-5	once	CASSELTVEPQHF	TGTGCCAGCAGTGAATTAACGGTCGAGCCCCAGCATTTT
TRBV11-3	TRBD1	TRBJ1-1	NA	CASSFDRETEAFF	TGTGCCAGCAGCTTCGACAGGGAGACTGAAGCTTTCTTT
TRBV10-3	NA	TRBJ2-7	NA	CAARGGAYEQYF	TGTGCCGCTAGGGGGGGAGCCTACGAGCAGTACTTC
TRBV29-1	NA	TRBJ2-1	few	CSVSGSGVYNEQFF	TGCAGCGTTTCTGGTAGCGGAGTGTACAATGAGCAGTTCTTC
TRBV5-1	NA	TRBJ1-1	NA	CASSLVGGGAEAFF	TGCGCCAGCAGCTTGGTTGGGGGCGGCGCTGAAGCTTTCTTT
TRBV5-5	NA	TRBJ1-1	NA	CASSLVSNMNTEAFF	TGTGCCAGCAGCTTGGTATCGAACATGAACACTGAAGCTTTCTTT
TRBV5-4	NA	TRBJ1-3	NA	CASSSEGAGNTIYF	TGTGCCAGCAGCTCGGAGGGAGCTGGAAACACCATATATTTT